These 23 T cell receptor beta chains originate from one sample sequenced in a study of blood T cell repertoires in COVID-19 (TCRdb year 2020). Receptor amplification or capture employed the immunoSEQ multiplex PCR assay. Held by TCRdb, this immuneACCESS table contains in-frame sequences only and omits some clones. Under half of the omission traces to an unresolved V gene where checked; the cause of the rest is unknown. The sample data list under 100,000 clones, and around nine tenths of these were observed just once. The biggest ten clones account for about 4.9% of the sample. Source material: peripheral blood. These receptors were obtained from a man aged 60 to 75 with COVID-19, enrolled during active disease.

In nucleotides, the CDR3 is TGTGCCAGCAGGCGCGGGGGGGGCGAGGACACTGAAGCTTTCTTT. This codes for CASRRGGGEDTEAFF. The genes are TRBV28 and TRBJ1-1, with D possibly matching TRBD1 (6 bases). CDR3 length: 15 residues. Germline V gene lookup returns CDR1 MDHEN and CDR2 SYDVKM. V gave up 6 bases and J gave up 3 bases, with 17 bases separating them.

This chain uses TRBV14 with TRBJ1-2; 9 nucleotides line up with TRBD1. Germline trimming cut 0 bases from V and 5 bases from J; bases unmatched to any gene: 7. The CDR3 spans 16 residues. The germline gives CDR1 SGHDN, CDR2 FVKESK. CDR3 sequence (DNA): TGTGCCAGCAGCCAAGAGACAGGGGGGCGCCTTTATGGCTACACCTTC. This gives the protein CASSQETGGRLYGYTF.

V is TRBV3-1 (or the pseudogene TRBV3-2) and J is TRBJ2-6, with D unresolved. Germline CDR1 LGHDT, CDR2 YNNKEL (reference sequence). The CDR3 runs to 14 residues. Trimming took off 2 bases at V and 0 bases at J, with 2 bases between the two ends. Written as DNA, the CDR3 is TGTGCCAGCAGCCAACTCTCTGGGGCCAACGTCCTGACTTTC. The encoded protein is CASSQLSGANVLTF.

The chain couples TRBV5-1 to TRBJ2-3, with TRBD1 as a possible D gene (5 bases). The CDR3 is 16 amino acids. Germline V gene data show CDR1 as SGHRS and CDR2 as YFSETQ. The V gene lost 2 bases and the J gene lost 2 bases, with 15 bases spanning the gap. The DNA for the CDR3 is TGCGCCAGCAGCTTCCCAGGGCAGGACAACACAGATACGCAGTATTTT. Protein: CASSFPGQDNTDTQYF.

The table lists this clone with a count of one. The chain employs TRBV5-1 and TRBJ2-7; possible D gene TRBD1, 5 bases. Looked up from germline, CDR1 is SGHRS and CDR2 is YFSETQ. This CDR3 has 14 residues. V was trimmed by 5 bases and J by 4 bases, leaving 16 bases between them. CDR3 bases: TGCGCCAGCAGTCCCGAAGGGGCAGGATACGAGCAGTACTTC. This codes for CASSPEGAGYEQYF. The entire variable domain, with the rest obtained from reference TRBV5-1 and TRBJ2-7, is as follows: KAGVTQTPRYLIKTRGQQVTLSCSPISGHRSVSWYQQTPGQGLQFLFEYFSETQRNKGNFPGRFSGRQFSNSRSEMNVSTLELGDSALYLCASSPEGAGYEQYFGPGTRLTVT.

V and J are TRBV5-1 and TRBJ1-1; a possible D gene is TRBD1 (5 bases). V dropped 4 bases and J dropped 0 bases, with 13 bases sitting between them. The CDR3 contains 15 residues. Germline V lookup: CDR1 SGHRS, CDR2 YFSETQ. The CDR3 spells CASSATGTLNTEAFF. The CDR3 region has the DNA TGCGCCAGCAGCGCCACCGGGACTCTGAACACTGAAGCTTTCTTT. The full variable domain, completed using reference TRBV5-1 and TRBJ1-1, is KAGVTQTPRYLIKTRGQQVTLSCSPISGHRSVSWYQQTPGQGLQFLFEYFSETQRNKGNFPGRFSGRQFSNSRSEMNVSTLELGDSALYLCASSATGTLNTEAFFGQGTRLTVV.

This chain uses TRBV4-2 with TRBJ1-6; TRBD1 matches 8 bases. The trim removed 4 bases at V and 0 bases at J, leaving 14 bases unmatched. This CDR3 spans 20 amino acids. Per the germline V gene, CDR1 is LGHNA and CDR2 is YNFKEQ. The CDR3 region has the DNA TGTGCCAGCAGCCGCCGCCTGGACAGGGAAGAAAGCTCCTATAATTCACCCCTCCACTTT. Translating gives CASSRRLDREESSYNSPLHF.

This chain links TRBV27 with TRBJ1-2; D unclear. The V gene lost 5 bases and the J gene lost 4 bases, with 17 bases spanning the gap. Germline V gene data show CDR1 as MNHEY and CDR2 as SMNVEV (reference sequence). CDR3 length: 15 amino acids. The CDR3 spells CASSPTRGYIYGYTF. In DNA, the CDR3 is TGTGCCAGCAGTCCTACCCGGGGATATATCTATGGCTACACCTTC.

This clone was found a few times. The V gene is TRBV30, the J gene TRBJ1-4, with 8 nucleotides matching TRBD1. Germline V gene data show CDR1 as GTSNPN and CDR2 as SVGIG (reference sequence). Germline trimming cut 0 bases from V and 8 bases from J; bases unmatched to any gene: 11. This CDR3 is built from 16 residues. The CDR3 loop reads CAWSVRQGPGKEKLFF. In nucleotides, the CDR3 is TGTGCCTGGAGTGTACGACAGGGGCCAGGAAAGGAAAAACTGTTTTTT. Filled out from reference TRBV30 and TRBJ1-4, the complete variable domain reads SQTIHQWPATLVQPVGSPLSLECTVEGTSNPNLYWYRQAAGRGLQLLFYSVGIGQISSEVPQNLSASRPQDRQFILSSKKLLLSDSGFYLCAWSVRQGPGKEKLFFGSGTQLSVL.

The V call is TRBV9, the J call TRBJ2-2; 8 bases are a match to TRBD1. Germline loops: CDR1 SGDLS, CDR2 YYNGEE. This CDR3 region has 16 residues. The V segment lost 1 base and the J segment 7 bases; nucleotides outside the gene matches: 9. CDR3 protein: CASSVQPQGAGGELFF. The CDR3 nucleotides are TGTGCCAGCAGCGTACAGCCGCAGGGGGCCGGCGGGGAGCTGTTTTTT.

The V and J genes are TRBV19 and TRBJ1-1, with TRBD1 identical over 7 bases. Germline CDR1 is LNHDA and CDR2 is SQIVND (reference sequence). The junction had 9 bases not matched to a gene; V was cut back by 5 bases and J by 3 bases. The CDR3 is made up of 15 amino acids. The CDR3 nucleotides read TGTGCCAGTAGTCCCGGGACAGAAGCTCACACTGAAGCTTTCTTT. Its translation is CASSPGTEAHTEAFF.

DNA of the CDR3: TGTGCCAGCAGCTTAGACGGGAGATGGGAGCAGTTCTTC. It translates to CASSLDGRWEQFF. The V call is TRBV7-9, the J call TRBJ2-1; weak D call: TRBD2 (6 bases). Trimming removed 1 base from V and 10 bases from J, with 11 bases in between. This CDR3 has 13 residues. Germline CDR1 reads SEHNR; CDR2 reads FQNEAQ (reference sequence).

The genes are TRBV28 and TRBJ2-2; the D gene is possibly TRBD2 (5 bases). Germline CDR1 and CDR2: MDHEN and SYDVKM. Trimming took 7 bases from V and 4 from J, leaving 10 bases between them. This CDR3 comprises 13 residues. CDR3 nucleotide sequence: TGTGCCAGCATATTGAGGGCCACCGGGGAGCTGTTTTTT. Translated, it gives CASILRATGELFF.

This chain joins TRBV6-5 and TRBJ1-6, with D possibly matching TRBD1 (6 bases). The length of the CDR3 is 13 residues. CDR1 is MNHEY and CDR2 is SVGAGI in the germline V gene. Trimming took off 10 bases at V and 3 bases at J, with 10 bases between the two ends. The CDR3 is CATTGLYNSPLHF. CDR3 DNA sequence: TGTGCCACAACAGGGCTCTATAATTCACCCCTCCACTTT.

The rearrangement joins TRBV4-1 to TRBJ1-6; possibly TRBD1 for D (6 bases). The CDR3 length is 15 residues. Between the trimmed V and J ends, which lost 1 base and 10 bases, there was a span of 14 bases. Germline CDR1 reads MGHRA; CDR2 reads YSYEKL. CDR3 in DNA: TGCGCCAGCAGCCAAGTACGGGGGGCTAACTCACCCCTCCACTTT. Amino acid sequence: CASSQVRGANSPLHF.

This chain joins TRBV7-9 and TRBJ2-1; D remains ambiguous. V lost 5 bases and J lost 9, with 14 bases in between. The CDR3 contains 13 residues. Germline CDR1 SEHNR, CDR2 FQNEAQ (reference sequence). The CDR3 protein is CASSATRYVEQFF. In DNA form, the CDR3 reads TGTGCCAGCAGCGCGACTCGCTATGTTGAGCAGTTCTTC.

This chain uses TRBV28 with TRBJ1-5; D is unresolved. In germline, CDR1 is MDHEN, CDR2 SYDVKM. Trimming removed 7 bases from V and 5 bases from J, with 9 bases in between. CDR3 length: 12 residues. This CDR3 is CASKGGDQPQHF. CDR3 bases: TGTGCCAGCAAGGGCGGGGATCAGCCCCAGCATTTT.

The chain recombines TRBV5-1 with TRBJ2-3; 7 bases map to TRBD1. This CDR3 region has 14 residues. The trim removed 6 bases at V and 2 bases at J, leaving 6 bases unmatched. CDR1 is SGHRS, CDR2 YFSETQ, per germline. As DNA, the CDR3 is TGCGCCAGCAAAACAGGGGACCTCACAGATACGCAGTATTTT. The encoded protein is CASKTGDLTDTQYF.

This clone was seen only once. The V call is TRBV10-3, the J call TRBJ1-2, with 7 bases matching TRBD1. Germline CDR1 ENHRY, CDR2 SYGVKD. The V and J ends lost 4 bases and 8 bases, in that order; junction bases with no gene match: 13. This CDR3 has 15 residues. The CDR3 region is CAISVSAGGFGGYTF. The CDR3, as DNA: TGTGCCATCAGTGTGTCGGCAGGGGGATTTGGGGGCTACACCTTC.

The CDR3 region has the DNA TGTGCCAGCAGTGAAGGGGGGACTTTATATCCAGATACGCAGTATTTT. This gives the protein CASSEGGTLYPDTQYF. The rearrangement joins TRBV6-1 to TRBJ2-3, with a possible D match to TRBD2 (6 bases). CDR3 size: 16 residues. Germline lookup yields CDR1 MNHNS and CDR2 SASEGT. The V end lost 1 base, the J end lost 4 bases, and 15 bases lay between the germline ends.

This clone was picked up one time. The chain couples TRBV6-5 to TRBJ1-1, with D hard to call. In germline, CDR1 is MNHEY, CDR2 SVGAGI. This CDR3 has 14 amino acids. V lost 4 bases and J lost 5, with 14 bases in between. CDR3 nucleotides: TGTGCCAGCAGTTCGGACGTTGGGAGGACTGAAGCTTTCTTT. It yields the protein CASSSDVGRTEAFF.

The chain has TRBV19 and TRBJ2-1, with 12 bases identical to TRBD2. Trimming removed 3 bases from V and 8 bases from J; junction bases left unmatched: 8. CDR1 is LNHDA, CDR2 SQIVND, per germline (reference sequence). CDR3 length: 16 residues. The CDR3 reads CASSMPRTSGTDEQFF. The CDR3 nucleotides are TGTGCCAGTAGTATGCCTAGGACTAGCGGGACGGATGAGCAGTTCTTC.

Written as DNA, the CDR3 is TGTGCCAGCAGCTTTAGCGGCCTAACTAGCAATGAGCAGTTCTTC. Translated, it gives CASSFSGLTSNEQFF. The chain has TRBV11-3 and TRBJ2-1; weak D call: TRBD2 (6 bases). Trimming stripped 3 bases from V and 6 bases from J, with 15 bases between. The CDR3 is made up of 15 amino acids. The germline V gene has CDR1 SGHNT and CDR2 YENEEA.